The TCR beta chain described here comes from a study of technical replicates of blood from a handful of donors. Clones were sequenced by immunoSEQ multiplex PCR, and TCRdb holds only the in-frame ones, with some missing. Among some 30,000 clones listed, roughly nine tenths were seen once. Between the trimmed V and J ends, which lost 3 bases and 1 base, there was a span of 4 bases. This CDR3 spans 13 amino acids. CDR1 SGHVS and CDR2 FNYEAQ come from the germline V gene. The sequenced sample consisted of PBMCs. The chain is built from TRBV7-6 and TRBJ1-5; D gene ambiguous. This TCR was sampled from a human donor in good health. Some clones in this sample may be carry-over from other donors' samples. CDR3 sequence: CASSFGSNQPQHF. Here the CDR3 DNA reads TGTGCCAGCAGCTTCGGGAGCAATCAGCCCCAGCATTTT.